The entry below gives a single T cell receptor (beta chain) sequence along with its context. This clone's antigen is unknown. No quality values exist for individual bases; no much larger clone is one base distant. To prepare the library, the immunoSEQ multiplex PCR assay was applied. The clones in this table, taken by TCRdb from immuneACCESS, are in-frame only. Not every clone is retained; where verified, under half of the shortfall comes from an unresolved V gene, and the cause of the rest is unknown. The sample has 80,000 to 95,000 clones on record, about 91% of them singletons. 0.25% to 0.3% of the sample is in the top ten clones. The sample comes from a study of technical replicates of blood from a handful of donors (dated 2017 in TCRdb). From a lookup of the germline V gene, CDR1 and CDR2 are SGHRS and YFSETQ. The cysteine opens and the phenylalanine closes a CDR3 of 15 amino acids. Of all the DNA, just the CDR3 is kept, 45 bases in frame from base 1. Compared with germline, V lacks 1 base and J lacks 3 bases; bases without a gene match: 3.

This receptor was obtained from a human donor in good health. This sequence uses TRBV5-1 and TRBJ2-1, with 8 bases matching TRBD2. The material sequenced was T cells isolated from PBMCs. The encoded CDR3 is CASSLTSGDYNEQFF. The DNA is TGCGCCAGCAGCTTGACTAGCGGAGACTACAATGAGCAGTTCTTC.